This T cell receptor (beta chain) was observed in a study of somatic mutations in cytotoxic T cells in rheumatoid arthritis. CDR1 is MDHEN and CDR2 is SYDVKM in the germline V gene. The CDR3 length is 15 residues. V trimming: 4 bases; J trimming: 3 bases; junction bases outside the gene matches: 5. The study pulled out CD4+ and CD8+ cells with positive magnetic bead selection and then checked their purity by flow cytometry. Libraries were prepared by immunoSEQ multiplex PCR; TCRdb keeps only in-frame clonotypes and omits some of them. In the table there are more than 2,500 clones, around 83% of which are singletons.

Material for sequencing was CD8+ T cells sorted from blood. The genes are TRBV28 and TRBJ2-1, with 8 nucleotides matching TRBD2. This receptor was obtained from a woman aged 45-60 years with rheumatoid arthritis. In DNA form, the CDR3 reads TGTGCCAGCAGTTCGAGCGGGAGTCTCTACAATGAGCAGTTCTTC. As protein: CASSSSGSLYNEQFF.